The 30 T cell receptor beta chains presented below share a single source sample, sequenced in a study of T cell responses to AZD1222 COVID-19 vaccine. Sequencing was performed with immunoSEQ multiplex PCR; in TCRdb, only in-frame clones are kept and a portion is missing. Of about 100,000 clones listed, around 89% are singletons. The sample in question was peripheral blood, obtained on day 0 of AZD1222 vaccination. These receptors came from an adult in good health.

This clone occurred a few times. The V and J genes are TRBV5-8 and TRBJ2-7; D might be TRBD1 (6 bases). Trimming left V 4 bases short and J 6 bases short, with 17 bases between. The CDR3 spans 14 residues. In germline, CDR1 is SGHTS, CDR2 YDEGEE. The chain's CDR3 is CASSRQAPLFEQYF. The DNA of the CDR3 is TGTGCCAGCAGCAGACAGGCACCCCTCTTCGAGCAGTACTTC. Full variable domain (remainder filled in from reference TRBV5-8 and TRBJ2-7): EAGVTQSPTHLIKTRGQQATLRCSPISGHTSVYWYQQALGLGLQFLLWYDEGEERNRGNFPPRFSGRQFPNYSSELNVNALELEDSALYLCASSRQAPLFEQYFGPGTRLTVT.

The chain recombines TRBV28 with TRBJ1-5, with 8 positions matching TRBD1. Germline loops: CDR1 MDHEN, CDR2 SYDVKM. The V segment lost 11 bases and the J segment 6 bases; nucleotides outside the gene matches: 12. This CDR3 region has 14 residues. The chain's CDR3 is CAGGSQGVGQPQHF. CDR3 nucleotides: TGTGCCGGAGGCTCACAGGGGGTAGGTCAGCCCCAGCATTTT. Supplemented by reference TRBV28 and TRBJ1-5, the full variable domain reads DVKVTQSSRYLVKRTGEKVFLECVQDMDHENMFWYRQDPGLGLRLIYFSYDVKMKEKGDIPEGYSVSREKKERFSLILESASTNQTSMYLCAGGSQGVGQPQHFGDGTRLSIL.

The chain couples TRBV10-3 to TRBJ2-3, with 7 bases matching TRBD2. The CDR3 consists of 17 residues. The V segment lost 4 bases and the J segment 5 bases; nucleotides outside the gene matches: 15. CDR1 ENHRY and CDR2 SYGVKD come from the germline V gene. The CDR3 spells CAISVQPPTSRQDTQYF. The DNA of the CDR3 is TGTGCCATCAGTGTACAGCCCCCGACTAGCCGACAAGATACGCAGTATTTT.

Here the CDR3 DNA reads TGTGCCAGCAGTCCGAATGAGTACAGTGCCTTTCCGGGCTACACCTTC. Protein sequence: CASSPNEYSAFPGYTF. The V and J genes are TRBV2 and TRBJ1-2; D not resolved. V lost 5 bases and J lost 8, with 24 bases in between. This CDR3 spans 16 amino acids. Germline assignment: CDR1 SNHLY and CDR2 FYNNEI.

CDR3 DNA: TGTGCCAGCAGCCCACAGGTGACGACCTATGGCTACACCTTC. Amino acids: CASSPQVTTYGYTF. The V and J genes are TRBV7-2 and TRBJ1-2, with D possibly being TRBD1 (5 bases). CDR3 length: 14 amino acids. The germline V and J ends were trimmed by 5 bases and 4 bases, with 14 bases remaining between them. Germline CDR1 and CDR2: SGHTA and FQGNSA.

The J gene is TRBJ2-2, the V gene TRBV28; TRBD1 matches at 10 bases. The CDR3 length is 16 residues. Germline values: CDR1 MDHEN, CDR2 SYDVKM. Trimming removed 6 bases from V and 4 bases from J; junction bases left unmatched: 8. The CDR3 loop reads CASRTTGGEITGELFF. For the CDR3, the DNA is TGTGCCAGCAGGACGACAGGGGGCGAAATCACCGGGGAGCTGTTTTTT. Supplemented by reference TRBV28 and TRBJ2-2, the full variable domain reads DVKVTQSSRYLVKRTGEKVFLECVQDMDHENMFWYRQDPGLGLRLIYFSYDVKMKEKGDIPEGYSVSREKKERFSLILESASTNQTSMYLCASRTTGGEITGELFFGEGSRLTVL.

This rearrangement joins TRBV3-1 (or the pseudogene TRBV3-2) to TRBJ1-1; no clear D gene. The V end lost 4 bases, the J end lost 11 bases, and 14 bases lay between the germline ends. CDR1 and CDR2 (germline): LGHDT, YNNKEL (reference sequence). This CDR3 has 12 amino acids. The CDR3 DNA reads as TGTGCCAGCAGCCCGATAGAGGATTTGGCTTTCTTT. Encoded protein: CASSPIEDLAFF.

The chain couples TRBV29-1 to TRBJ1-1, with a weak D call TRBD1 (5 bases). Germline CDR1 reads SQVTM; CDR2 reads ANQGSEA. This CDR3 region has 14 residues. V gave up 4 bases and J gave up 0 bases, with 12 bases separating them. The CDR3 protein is CSVVVVGVNTEAFF. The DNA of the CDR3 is TGCAGCGTTGTTGTCGTGGGGGTGAACACTGAAGCTTTCTTT.

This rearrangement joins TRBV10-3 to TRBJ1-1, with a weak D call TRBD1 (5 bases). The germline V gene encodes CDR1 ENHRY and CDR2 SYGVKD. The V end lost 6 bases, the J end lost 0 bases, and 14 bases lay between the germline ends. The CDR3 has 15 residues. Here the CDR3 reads CAIRTTTAMNTEAFF. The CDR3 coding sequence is TGTGCCATCAGAACCACGACAGCGATGAACACTGAAGCTTTCTTT.

The DNA for the CDR3 is TGTGCCAGCAGTGAGCACAGGGGAATTAACACTGAAGCTTTCTTT. This codes for CASSEHRGINTEAFF. The gene calls are TRBV6-1 and TRBJ1-1, with 7 bases that match TRBD1. The CDR3 runs 15 residues. CDR1 and CDR2 (germline): MNHNS, SASEGT. The ends lost 3 bases at V and 2 bases at J; junction bases unmatched: 6.

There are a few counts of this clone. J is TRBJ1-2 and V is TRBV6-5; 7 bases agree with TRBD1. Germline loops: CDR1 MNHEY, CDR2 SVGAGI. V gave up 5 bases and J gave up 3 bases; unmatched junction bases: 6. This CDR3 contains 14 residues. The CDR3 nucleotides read TGTGCCAGCAGTCAGGGGGGGAAAGACTATGGCTACACCTTC. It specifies CASSQGGKDYGYTF.

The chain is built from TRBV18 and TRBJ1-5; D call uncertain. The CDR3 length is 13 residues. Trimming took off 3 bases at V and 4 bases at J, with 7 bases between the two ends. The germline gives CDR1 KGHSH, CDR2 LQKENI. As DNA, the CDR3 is TGTGCCAGCTCACCGGGCGAAAATCAGCCCCAGCATTTT. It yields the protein CASSPGENQPQHF.

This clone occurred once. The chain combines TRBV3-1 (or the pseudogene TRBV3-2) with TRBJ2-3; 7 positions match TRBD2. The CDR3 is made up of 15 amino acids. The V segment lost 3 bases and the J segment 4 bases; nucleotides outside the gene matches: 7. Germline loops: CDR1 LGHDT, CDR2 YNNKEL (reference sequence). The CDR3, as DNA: TGTGCCAGCAGCCAGCTGGCGGGAGTTTCAGATACGCAGTATTTT. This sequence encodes CASSQLAGVSDTQYF.

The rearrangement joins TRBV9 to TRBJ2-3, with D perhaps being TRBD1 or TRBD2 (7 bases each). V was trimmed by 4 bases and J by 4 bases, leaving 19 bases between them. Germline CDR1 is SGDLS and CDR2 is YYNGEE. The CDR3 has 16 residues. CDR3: CASSPRTGGGADTQYF. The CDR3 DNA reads TGTGCCAGCAGCCCGCGGACAGGTGGGGGGGCAGATACGCAGTATTTT. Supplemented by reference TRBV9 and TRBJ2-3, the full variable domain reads DSGVTQTPKHLITATGQRVTLRCSPRSGDLSVYWYQQSLDQGLQFLIQYYNGEERAKGNILERFSAQQFPDLHSELNLSSLELGDSALYFCASSPRTGGGADTQYFGPGTRLTVL.

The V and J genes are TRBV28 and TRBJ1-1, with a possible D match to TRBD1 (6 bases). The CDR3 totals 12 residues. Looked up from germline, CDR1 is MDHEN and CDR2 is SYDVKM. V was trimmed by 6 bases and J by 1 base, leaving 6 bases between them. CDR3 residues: CASRTGNTEAFF. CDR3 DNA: TGTGCCAGCAGGACAGGGAACACTGAAGCTTTCTTT.

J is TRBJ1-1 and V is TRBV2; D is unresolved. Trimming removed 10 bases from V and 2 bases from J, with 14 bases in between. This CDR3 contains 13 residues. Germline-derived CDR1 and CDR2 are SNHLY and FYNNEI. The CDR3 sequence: CATRAARNTEAFF. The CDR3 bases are TGTGCCACCCGGGCAGCCCGTAACACTGAAGCTTTCTTT.

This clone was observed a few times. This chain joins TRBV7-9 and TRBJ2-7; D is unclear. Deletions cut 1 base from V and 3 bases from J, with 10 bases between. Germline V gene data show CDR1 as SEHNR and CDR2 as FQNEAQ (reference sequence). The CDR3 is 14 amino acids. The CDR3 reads CASSLDRAGYEQYF. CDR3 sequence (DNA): TGTGCCAGCAGCTTAGATCGCGCAGGCTACGAGCAGTACTTC.

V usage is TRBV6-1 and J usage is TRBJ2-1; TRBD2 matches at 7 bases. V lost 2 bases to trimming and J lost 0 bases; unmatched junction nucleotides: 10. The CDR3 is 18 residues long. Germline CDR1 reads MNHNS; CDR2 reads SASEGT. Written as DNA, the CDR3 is TGTGCCAGCAGTGAAATTTTGGGGGGAGGGCCCTCCTACAATGAGCAGTTCTTC. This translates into CASSEILGGGPSYNEQFF.

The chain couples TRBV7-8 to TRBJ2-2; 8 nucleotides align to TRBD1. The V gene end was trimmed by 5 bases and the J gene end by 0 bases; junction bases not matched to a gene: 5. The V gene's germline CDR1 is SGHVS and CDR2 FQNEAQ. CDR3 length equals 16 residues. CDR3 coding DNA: TGTGCCAGCAGCCTACGACAGGGGCCGAACACCGGGGAGCTGTTTTTT. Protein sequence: CASSLRQGPNTGELFF.

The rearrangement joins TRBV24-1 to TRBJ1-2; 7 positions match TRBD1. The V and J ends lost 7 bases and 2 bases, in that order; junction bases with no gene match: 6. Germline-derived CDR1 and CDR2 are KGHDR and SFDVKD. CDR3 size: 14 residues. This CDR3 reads CATSTGEDNYGYTF. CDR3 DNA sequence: TGTGCCACCAGCACAGGGGAAGACAACTATGGCTACACCTTC.

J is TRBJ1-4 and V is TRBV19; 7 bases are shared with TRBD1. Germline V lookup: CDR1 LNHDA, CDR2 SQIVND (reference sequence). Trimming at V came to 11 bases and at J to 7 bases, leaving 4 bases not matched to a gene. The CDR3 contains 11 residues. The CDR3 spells CASRGGEKLFF. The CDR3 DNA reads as TGTGCCTCCAGGGGGGGTGAAAAACTGTTTTTT.

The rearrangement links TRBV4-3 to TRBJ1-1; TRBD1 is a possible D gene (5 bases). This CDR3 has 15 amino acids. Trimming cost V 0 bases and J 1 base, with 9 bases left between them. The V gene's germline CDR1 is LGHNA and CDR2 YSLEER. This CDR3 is CASSQDRGSNTEAFF. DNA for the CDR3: TGCGCCAGCAGCCAAGATCGGGGGTCGAACACTGAAGCTTTCTTT.

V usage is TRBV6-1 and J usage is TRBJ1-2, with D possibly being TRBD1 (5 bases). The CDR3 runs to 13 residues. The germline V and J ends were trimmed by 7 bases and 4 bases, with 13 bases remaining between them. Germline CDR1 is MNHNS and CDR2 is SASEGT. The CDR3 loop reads CASIPTDLYGYTF. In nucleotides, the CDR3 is TGTGCCAGCATCCCGACAGACCTCTATGGCTACACCTTC.

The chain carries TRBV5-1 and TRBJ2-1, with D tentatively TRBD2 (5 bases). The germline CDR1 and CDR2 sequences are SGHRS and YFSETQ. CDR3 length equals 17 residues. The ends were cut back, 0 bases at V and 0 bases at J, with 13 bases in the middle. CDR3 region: CASSLGVDSSSYNEQFF. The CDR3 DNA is TGCGCCAGCAGCTTGGGAGTGGACTCGAGCTCCTACAATGAGCAGTTCTTC. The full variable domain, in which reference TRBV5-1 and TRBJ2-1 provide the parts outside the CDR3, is KAGVTQTPRYLIKTRGQQVTLSCSPISGHRSVSWYQQTPGQGLQFLFEYFSETQRNKGNFPGRFSGRQFSNSRSEMNVSTLELGDSALYLCASSLGVDSSSYNEQFFGPGTRLTVL.

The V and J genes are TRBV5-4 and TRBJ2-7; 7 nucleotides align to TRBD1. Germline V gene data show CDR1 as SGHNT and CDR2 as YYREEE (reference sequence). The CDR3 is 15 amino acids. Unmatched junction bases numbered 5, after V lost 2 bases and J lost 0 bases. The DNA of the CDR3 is TGTGCCAGCAGCTTACCCGGGGACAGCTCCTACGAGCAGTACTTC. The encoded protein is CASSLPGDSSYEQYF.

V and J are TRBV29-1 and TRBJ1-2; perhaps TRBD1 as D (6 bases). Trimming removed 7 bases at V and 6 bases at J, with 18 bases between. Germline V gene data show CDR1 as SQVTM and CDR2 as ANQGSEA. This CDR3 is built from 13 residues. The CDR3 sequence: CSAGGGGADGYTF. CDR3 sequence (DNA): TGCAGCGCAGGCGGGGGGGGCGCAGATGGCTACACCTTC.

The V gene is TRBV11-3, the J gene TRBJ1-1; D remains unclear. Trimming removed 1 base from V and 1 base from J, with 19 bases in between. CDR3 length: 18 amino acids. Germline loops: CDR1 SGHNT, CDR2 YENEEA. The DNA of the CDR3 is TGTGCCAGCAGCTTAGGAGGATGGACGGCCCCAGCGAACACTGAAGCTTTCTTT. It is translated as CASSLGGWTAPANTEAFF. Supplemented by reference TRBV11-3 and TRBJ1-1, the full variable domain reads EAGVVQSPRYKIIEKKQPVAFWCNPISGHNTLYWYLQNLGQGPELLIRYENEEAVDDSQLPKDRFSAERLKGVDSTLKIQPAELGDSAVYLCASSLGGWTAPANTEAFFGQGTRLTVV.

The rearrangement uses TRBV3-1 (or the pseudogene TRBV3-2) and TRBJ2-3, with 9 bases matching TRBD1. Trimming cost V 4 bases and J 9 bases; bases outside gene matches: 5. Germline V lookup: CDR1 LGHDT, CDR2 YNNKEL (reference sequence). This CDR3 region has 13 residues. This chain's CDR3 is CASSPIGTGTQYF. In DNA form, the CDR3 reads TGTGCCAGCAGCCCGATCGGGACAGGGACGCAGTATTTT.

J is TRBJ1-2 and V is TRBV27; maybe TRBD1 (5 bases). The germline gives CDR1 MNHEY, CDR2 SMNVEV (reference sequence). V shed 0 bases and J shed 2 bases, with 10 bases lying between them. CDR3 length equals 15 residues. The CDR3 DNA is TGTGCCAGCAGTTTATCTGGGGCCTCGAACTATGGCTACACCTTC. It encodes CASSLSGASNYGYTF.

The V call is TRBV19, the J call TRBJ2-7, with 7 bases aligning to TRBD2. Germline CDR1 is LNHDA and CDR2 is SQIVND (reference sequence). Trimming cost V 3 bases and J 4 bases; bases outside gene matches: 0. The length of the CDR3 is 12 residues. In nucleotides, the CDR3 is TGTGCCAGTAGTATGGGAGGGTACGAGCAGTACTTC. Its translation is CASSMGGYEQYF.